A single sample gave rise to the 14 T cell receptor beta chains below, sequenced in a study of blood T cell dynamics during melanoma immunotherapy. TCRdb's table, derived via immunoSEQ multiplex PCR, lists solely in-frame clones and lacks some. Here the sample spans some 10,000 clones, about 80% being singletons. Time point here: week 3, after first cycle of checkpoint inhibitor. The specimen comprised blood, sampled from a patient treated with checkpoint blockade. These TCRs come from a human donor with melanoma.

The rearrangement joins TRBV2 to TRBJ1-2; perhaps TRBD1 as D (5 bases). CDR1 and CDR2 (germline): SNHLY, FYNNEI. The CDR3 covers 14 residues. The V end was cut by 6 bases, the J end by 2 bases, with 13 bases between. CDR3 protein: CASRSQGRNYGYTF. DNA of the CDR3: TGTGCCAGCAGGTCCCAGGGACGGAACTATGGCTACACCTTC.

The chain recombines TRBV30 with TRBJ2-7; 7 positions match TRBD1. CDR1 and CDR2 from the germline V gene are GTSNPN and SVGIG (reference sequence). This CDR3 comprises 15 residues. The ends lost 0 bases at V and 9 bases at J; junction bases unmatched: 14. CDR3: CAWSVMGQTTVGQYF. CDR3 in DNA: TGTGCCTGGAGTGTAATGGGACAGACAACGGTGGGGCAGTACTTC.

The genes are TRBV19 and TRBJ1-1; D not resolved. Germline CDR1 LNHDA, CDR2 SQIVND (reference sequence). Trimming stripped 4 bases from V and 0 bases from J, with 15 bases between. The CDR3 has 16 amino acids. The CDR3 DNA sequence: TGTGCCAGTAGTAAGGTCGCAGGATACATGAACACTGAAGCTTTCTTT. Amino acids: CASSKVAGYMNTEAFF.

There are a few counts of this clone. The chain couples TRBV19 to TRBJ1-1; 7 positions agree with TRBD1. V was clipped by 6 bases and J by 6 bases; unmatched bases: 10. The CDR3 sequence is 14 residues long. Germline V gives CDR1 LNHDA, CDR2 SQIVND (reference sequence). The CDR3 region is CASRIRQGSPEAFF. The CDR3 DNA is TGTGCCAGTAGGATCAGACAGGGTTCGCCTGAAGCTTTCTTT. The full variable domain, completed using reference TRBV19 and TRBJ1-1, is DGGITQSPKYLFRKEGQNVTLSCEQNLNHDAMYWYRQDPGQGLRLIYYSQIVNDFQKGDIAEGYSVSREKKESFPLTVTSAQKNPTAFYLCASRIRQGSPEAFFGQGTRLTVV.

The chain uses TRBV19 and TRBJ2-1; possible D gene TRBD1, 6 bases. The length of the CDR3 is 12 residues. The V gene's germline CDR1 is LNHDA and CDR2 SQIVND (reference sequence). The germline V and J ends were trimmed by 6 bases and 8 bases, with 11 bases remaining between them. As DNA, the CDR3 is TGTGCCAGTAGATCCAGGGGTCATGAGCAGTTCTTC. It translates to CASRSRGHEQFF.

The gene calls are TRBV2 and TRBJ2-7, with 8 bases identical to TRBD1. Unmatched junction bases numbered 4, after V lost 8 bases and J lost 4 bases. This CDR3 spans 12 amino acids. In germline, CDR1 is SNHLY, CDR2 FYNNEI. This chain's CDR3 is CASGRGPYEQYV. CDR3 bases: TGTGCCAGCGGCAGGGGGCCTTACGAGCAGTACGTC.

Worth noting for this clone: An end of the junction does not agree with germline; a read error may underlie this. CDR3 in amino acids: CAGRPGTDYGYTF. CDR3 DNA sequence: TGTGCCGGCAGGCCCGGGACGGACTATGGCTACACCTTC. The chain joins TRBV2 to TRBJ1-2; a possible D gene is TRBD1 (5 bases). CDR1 and CDR2 (germline): SNHLY, FYNNEI. This CDR3 comprises 13 residues. The full variable domain, its missing parts supplied by reference TRBV2 and TRBJ1-2, is EPEVTQTPSHQVTQMGQEVILRCVPISNHLYFYWYRQILGQKVEFLVSFYNNEISEKSEIFDDQFSVERPDGSNFTLKIRSTKLEDSAMYFCAGRPGTDYGYTFGSGTRLTVV.

V gene TRBV10-1 combines with J gene TRBJ2-1; 14 positions match TRBD2. There are 15 residues in the CDR3. Trimming removed 3 bases from V and 7 bases from J; junction bases left unmatched: 2. From germline, CDR1 is WNHNN and CDR2 SYGVQD (reference sequence). The CDR3 sequence is CASSERTSGRNEQFF. The CDR3 nucleotides are TGCGCCAGCAGTGAAAGGACTAGCGGGAGGAATGAGCAGTTCTTC.

The rearrangement joins TRBV4-2 to TRBJ1-5, with D hard to call. Germline lookup yields CDR1 LGHNA and CDR2 YNFKEQ. The CDR3 contains 13 residues. Trimming took off 0 bases at V and 7 bases at J, with 7 bases between the two ends. Here the CDR3 reads CASSQEVEQPQHF. The CDR3 DNA follows: TGTGCCAGCAGCCAAGAGGTAGAACAGCCCCAGCATTTT.

CDR3 loop: CASSIGQTNTGELFF. CDR3 coding DNA: TGTGCCAGTAGTATCGGACAGACGAACACCGGGGAGCTGTTTTTT. The rearrangement joins TRBV19 to TRBJ2-2; D possibly corresponds to TRBD1 (6 bases). The CDR3 contains 15 residues. V lost 3 bases and J lost 0, with 8 bases in between. Germline V gene data show CDR1 as LNHDA and CDR2 as SQIVND (reference sequence).

This chain joins TRBV7-9 and TRBJ2-1, with 9 positions matching TRBD1. This CDR3 has 16 residues. Unmatched junction bases numbered 7, after V lost 4 bases and J lost 3 bases. Germline values: CDR1 SEHNR, CDR2 FQNEAQ (reference sequence). The CDR3 sequence: CASSSGQGKGYNEQFF. CDR3 bases: TGTGCCAGCAGCTCGGGACAGGGAAAGGGCTACAATGAGCAGTTCTTC. Looking up the rest from reference TRBV7-9 and TRBJ2-1 gives the full variable domain: DTGVSQNPRHKITKRGQNVTFRCDPISEHNRLYWYRQTLGQGPEFLTYFQNEAQLEKSRLLSDRFSAERPKGSFSTLEIQRTEQGDSAMYLCASSSGQGKGYNEQFFGPGTRLTVL.

J is TRBJ2-1 and V is TRBV11-3; 10 bases align to TRBD1. This CDR3 has 16 amino acids. Germline CDR1 reads SGHNT; CDR2 reads YENEEA. After removal of 2 bases from V and 4 bases from J, the junction contained 5 bases not matched to a gene. Here the CDR3 DNA reads TGTGCCAGCAGCTTACCCCCGGGACAGGGGTACAATGAGCAGTTCTTC. Its translation: CASSLPPGQGYNEQFF.

This chain joins TRBV7-8 and TRBJ1-1; the D is unclear. This CDR3 region has 14 residues. V lost 1 base and J 6 bases, leaving 12 bases between the germline ends. Germline V gene lookup returns CDR1 SGHVS and CDR2 FQNEAQ. CDR3 nucleotide sequence: TGTGCCAGCAGCTTAGATCTAGGCCGGCCTGAAGCTTTCTTT. This translates into CASSLDLGRPEAFF.

The V and J genes are TRBV4-3 and TRBJ1-3; 10 nucleotides align to TRBD1. Germline values: CDR1 LGHNA, CDR2 YSLEER. V lost 4 bases, J lost 4 bases, and 7 bases stayed unmatched. The CDR3 is 16 residues long. The CDR3 protein is CASSRAGTGVGNTIYF. The CDR3 nucleotides read TGCGCCAGCAGCCGCGCCGGGACAGGGGTCGGAAACACCATATATTTT.